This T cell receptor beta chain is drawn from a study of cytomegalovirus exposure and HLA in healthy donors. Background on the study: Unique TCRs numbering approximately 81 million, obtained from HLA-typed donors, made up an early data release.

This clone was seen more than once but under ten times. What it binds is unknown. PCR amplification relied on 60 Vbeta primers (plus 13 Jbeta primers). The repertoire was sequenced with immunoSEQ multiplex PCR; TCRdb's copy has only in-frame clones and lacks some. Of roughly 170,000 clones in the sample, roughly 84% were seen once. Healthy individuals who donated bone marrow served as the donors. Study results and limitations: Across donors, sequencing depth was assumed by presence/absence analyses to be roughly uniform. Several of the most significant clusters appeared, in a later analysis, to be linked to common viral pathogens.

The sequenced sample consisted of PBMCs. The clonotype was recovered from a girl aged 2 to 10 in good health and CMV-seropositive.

For the CDR3, the DNA is TGCGCCAGCAGCGAGGACAGGGGGACTGAAGCTTTCTTT. It specifies CASSEDRGTEAFF. The chain uses TRBV5-1 and TRBJ1-1; TRBD1 matches 10 bases. CDR1 SGHRS and CDR2 YFSETQ come from the germline V gene. The CDR3 totals 13 residues. V gave up 4 bases and J gave up 5 bases; unmatched junction bases: 2.